This T cell receptor beta chain was retrieved from a study of CD8 T cells in Susac syndrome. The CDR3 length is 14 residues. V was pared by 0 bases and J by 8 bases, with 4 bases of the junction left unmatched. CDR1 LGHDT and CDR2 YNNKEL come from the germline V gene (reference sequence). An amount of RNA that ranged from 0.5 to 1 ug was reverse transcribed with random hexamers. MiXCR, run by TCRdb on the immunoSEQ multiplex PCR reads, gives a single entry per CDR3 protein. The table includes about 200,000 distinct CDR3 sequences, roughly 96% detected once. The genes are TRBV3-1 and TRBJ1-2, with TRBD1 identical over 9 bases. Sequencing was carried out using CD4+ T cells from PBMCs. The TCR originated in a human donor in good health. The CDR3 DNA is TGTGCCAGCAGCCAAGAGGACAGGGGAGGCGGCTACACCTTC. Encoded protein: CASSQEDRGGGYTF.